A single sample is the source of the 27 T cell receptor beta chains below, sequenced in a study of blood T cell repertoires in COVID-19. Some clones are missing from TCRdb's copy, which holds only in-frame ones; the method was immunoSEQ multiplex PCR. Here the sample spans some 150,000 clones, 70% to 90% being singletons. The specimen was peripheral blood. The receptors were gathered from an older woman with COVID-19, enrolled during active disease.

The chain carries TRBV7-9 and TRBJ2-7; unclear D gene. V was clipped by 7 bases and J by 5 bases, with 12 bases between them. The CDR3 runs 12 residues. Germline V lookup: CDR1 SEHNR, CDR2 FQNEAQ (reference sequence). This CDR3 reads CASNLGSNEQYF. Written as DNA, the CDR3 is TGTGCCAGCAACCTGGGCAGCAACGAGCAGTACTTC.

This clone was counted a few times. The V gene is TRBV5-1, the J gene TRBJ1-1, with 8 positions matching TRBD1. Trimming cost V 4 bases and J 4 bases; bases outside gene matches: 3. The germline V gene encodes CDR1 SGHRS and CDR2 YFSETQ. The CDR3 consists of 13 residues. The CDR3 reads CASSKQGGTEAFF. In DNA form, the CDR3 reads TGCGCCAGCAGCAAACAGGGGGGCACTGAAGCTTTCTTT.

CDR3 coding DNA: TGTGCCAGACAGAAAGGGGGAGCTGGAAACACCATATATTTT. Its translation: CARQKGGAGNTIYF. V gene TRBV2 combines with J gene TRBJ1-3; the D gene is possibly TRBD1 (6 bases). This CDR3 has 14 amino acids. V lost 9 bases, J lost 2 bases, and 14 bases lay in between. Looked up from germline, CDR1 is SNHLY and CDR2 is FYNNEI.

The chain couples TRBV4-3 to TRBJ1-2; D possibly corresponds to TRBD1 (5 bases). From germline, CDR1 is LGHNA and CDR2 YSLEER. This CDR3 has 13 residues. The V gene lost 2 bases and the J gene lost 10 bases, with 14 bases spanning the gap. CDR3 DNA sequence: TGCGCCAGCAGCCAAACAGGTTCTATCGCCTACACCTTC. Its protein is CASSQTGSIAYTF.

The chain recombines TRBV24-1 with TRBJ1-3; D is unresolved. The CDR3 extends over 16 amino acids. V was pared by 5 bases and J by 0 bases, with 13 bases between. The germline V gene has CDR1 KGHDR and CDR2 SFDVKD. CDR3 sequence: CATSVTAPFSGNTIYF. In DNA form, the CDR3 reads TGTGCCACCAGTGTAACAGCCCCGTTCTCTGGAAACACCATATATTTT.

CDR3: CATGDRSTYEQYF. The CDR3 DNA reads TGTGCCACCGGGGACAGGTCCACCTACGAGCAGTACTTC. The J gene is TRBJ2-7, the V gene TRBV24-1; 8 bases align to TRBD1. The germline V gene encodes CDR1 KGHDR and CDR2 SFDVKD. Trimming removed 9 bases from V and 2 bases from J; junction bases left unmatched: 5. CDR3 size: 13 residues.

The DNA of the CDR3 is TGTGCCAGCAGCCGTTGGCGGGGGGGCGACAATGAGCAGTTCTTC. Protein: CASSRWRGGDNEQFF. V gene TRBV7-9 combines with J gene TRBJ2-1; 9 bases are a match to TRBD2. This CDR3 is built from 15 residues. Germline CDR1 reads SEHNR; CDR2 reads FQNEAQ (reference sequence). Losses at the gene ends were 5 bases for V and 5 bases for J; bases not matched to a gene: 7.

The V gene is TRBV7-9, the J gene TRBJ2-3; possibly TRBD2 for D (5 bases). Germline-derived CDR1 and CDR2 are SEHNR and FQNEAQ (reference sequence). The CDR3 spans 13 residues. The V end lost 1 base, the J end lost 4 bases, and 6 bases lay between the germline ends. CDR3 residues: CASSLGGSDTQYF. The CDR3, as DNA: TGTGCCAGCAGCTTAGGCGGGTCAGATACGCAGTATTTT.

V and J are TRBV13 and TRBJ1-2; 7 bases are shared with TRBD1. Germline loops: CDR1 PRHDT, CDR2 FYEKMQ (reference sequence). The CDR3 covers 16 residues. Trimming cost V 1 base and J 4 bases; bases outside gene matches: 9. CDR3 region: CASSLAGGIRSYGYTF. The CDR3 DNA follows: TGTGCCAGCAGCTTAGCAGGGGGTATCCGCTCCTATGGCTACACCTTC.

The table lists this clone with a few counts. The chain employs TRBV11-3 and TRBJ2-1, with D possibly being TRBD1 (5 bases). Deletions cut 4 bases from V and 2 bases from J, with 6 bases between. This CDR3 has 13 residues. Germline values: CDR1 SGHNT, CDR2 YENEEA. This CDR3 is CASSSDTYNEQFF. CDR3 DNA sequence: TGTGCCAGCAGCTCGGACACCTACAATGAGCAGTTCTTC. Using reference TRBV11-3 and TRBJ2-1 for the parts outside the CDR3, the full variable domain is EAGVVQSPRYKIIEKKQPVAFWCNPISGHNTLYWYLQNLGQGPELLIRYENEEAVDDSQLPKDRFSAERLKGVDSTLKIQPAELGDSAVYLCASSSDTYNEQFFGPGTRLTVL.

CDR3 amino acids: CANEGQEIRELFF. CDR3 nucleotide sequence: TGTGCCAACGAGGGACAGGAAATTAGGGAGCTGTTTTTT. The gene calls are TRBV9 and TRBJ2-2, with 8 bases aligning to TRBD1. V was pared by 9 bases and J by 9 bases, with 10 bases of the junction left unmatched. The CDR3 extends over 13 amino acids. Germline CDR1 SGDLS, CDR2 YYNGEE.

This clone was observed once. The CDR3: CASSQDPPEGAEGYTF. The CDR3 DNA sequence: TGCGCCAGCAGCCAAGATCCACCAGAAGGGGCGGAAGGCTACACCTTC. The chain links TRBV4-1 to TRBJ1-2, with a possible D match to TRBD1 (5 bases). Trimming pared 0 bases from V and 8 bases from J, leaving 19 bases between. Per germline, CDR1 MGHRA and CDR2 YSYEKL. This CDR3 contains 16 residues.

This clone was detected a few times. The chain uses TRBV6-2 or TRBV6-3 and TRBJ1-1; D perhaps matches TRBD1 (6 bases). CDR1 and CDR2 from the germline V gene are MNHEY and SVGEGT. V was shortened by 5 bases and J by 6 bases, with 10 bases between the two germline ends. This CDR3 is 12 amino acids long. The CDR3, as DNA: TGTGCCAGCAGTCCCTACAGGGCTGAAGCTTTCTTT. Its translation: CASSPYRAEAFF.

This chain links TRBV18 with TRBJ2-7, with 8 bases fitting TRBD1. V shed 2 bases, J shed 6 bases, and the junction held 3 bases outside the gene matches. CDR3 size: 13 residues. Germline lookup yields CDR1 KGHSH and CDR2 LQKENI. CDR3 in DNA: TGTGCCAGCTCACCAGCGACAGGGGTCGAGCAGTACTTC. This codes for CASSPATGVEQYF.

The chain has TRBV27 and TRBJ2-1, with 9 bases aligning to TRBD1. Germline values: CDR1 MNHEY, CDR2 SMNVEV (reference sequence). CDR3 length equals 14 residues. Losses at the gene ends were 5 bases for V and 4 bases for J; bases not matched to a gene: 3. CDR3 sequence (DNA): TGTGCCAGCAGTGATGGACAGGGGTACAATGAGCAGTTCTTC. Its translation is CASSDGQGYNEQFF.

The chain is built from TRBV5-1 and TRBJ2-1; 10 positions match TRBD2. The CDR3 sequence is 16 residues long. Germline V gene lookup returns CDR1 SGHRS and CDR2 YFSETQ. V shed 3 bases, J shed 4 bases, and the junction held 7 bases outside the gene matches. The CDR3 sequence is CASSSSSGGTYNEQFF. CDR3 in DNA: TGCGCCAGCAGCTCCTCTAGCGGGGGCACTTACAATGAGCAGTTCTTC.

The V gene is TRBV5-4, the J gene TRBJ2-2; 16 bases agree with TRBD2. The CDR3 has 18 amino acids. Germline V gene data show CDR1 as SGHNT and CDR2 as YYREEE (reference sequence). J gave up 6 bases and V 6 bases, and 11 bases lay outside the gene matches. CDR3 in amino acids: CASTPPGLAGGPPGELFF. The DNA for the CDR3 is TGTGCCAGCACCCCACCGGGACTAGCGGGGGGGCCTCCCGGGGAGCTGTTTTTT.

The V call is TRBV5-4, the J call TRBJ1-1; the match to TRBD1 covers 9 bases. V trimming: 7 bases; J trimming: 3 bases; junction bases outside the gene matches: 7. The CDR3 loop spans 14 amino acids. CDR1 is SGHNT and CDR2 is YYREEE in the germline V gene (reference sequence). DNA of the CDR3: TGTGCCAGCGGGTCCCGGGACAGGGACACTGAAGCTTTCTTT. This codes for CASGSRDRDTEAFF.

The chain recombines TRBV4-2 with TRBJ1-4, with TRBD1 matching over 8 bases. Trimming at V came to 1 base and at J to 7 bases, leaving 5 bases not matched to a gene. The germline CDR1 and CDR2 sequences are LGHNA and YNFKEQ. This CDR3 is 15 amino acids long. This chain's CDR3 is CASSQVNRGSEKLFF. The CDR3 nucleotides are TGTGCCAGCAGCCAAGTCAACAGGGGGAGTGAAAAACTGTTTTTT.

This clone has only a few counts. This chain connects TRBV5-1 to TRBJ1-6; TRBD1 matches at 8 bases. The CDR3 runs 16 residues. V dropped 3 bases and J dropped 8; count of bases not matched to a gene: 10. Looked up from germline, CDR1 is SGHRS and CDR2 is YFSETQ. The CDR3 nucleotides read TGCGCCAGCAGCTGGGCAGGGGGCTCGAAATATTCACCCCTCCACTTT. Amino acid sequence: CASSWAGGSKYSPLHF.

This chain joins TRBV9 and TRBJ1-4; 9 positions agree with TRBD1. V lost 0 bases to trimming and J lost 5 bases; unmatched junction nucleotides: 2. This CDR3 contains 15 residues. CDR1 and CDR2 from the germline V gene are SGDLS and YYNGEE. DNA for the CDR3: TGTGCCAGCAGCGTAGGTGGACAGGGGAATGAAAAACTGTTTTTT. It translates to CASSVGGQGNEKLFF.

The chain links TRBV7-9 to TRBJ1-1, with D possibly matching TRBD1 (6 bases). V lost 3 bases, J lost 4 bases, and 9 bases lay in between. In germline, CDR1 is SEHNR, CDR2 FQNEAQ (reference sequence). The CDR3 sequence is 13 residues long. The CDR3 loop reads CASSFKGVTEAFF. For the CDR3, the DNA is TGTGCCAGCAGCTTTAAGGGGGTCACTGAAGCTTTCTTT.

The chain recombines TRBV11-2 with TRBJ2-3; TRBD1 matches 9 bases. V was pared by 5 bases and J by 6 bases, with 6 bases of the junction left unmatched. Germline assignment: CDR1 SGHAT and CDR2 FQNNGV. This CDR3 is 14 amino acids long. CDR3 region: CASSRDRVVDTQYF. DNA for the CDR3: TGTGCCAGCAGCCGGGACAGGGTTGTGGATACGCAGTATTTT. The whole variable domain, remainder taken from reference TRBV11-2 and TRBJ2-3, is EAGVAQSPRYKIIEKRQSVAFWCNPISGHATLYWYQQILGQGPKLLIQFQNNGVVDDSQLPKDRFSAERLKGVDSTLKIQPAKLEDSAVYLCASSRDRVVDTQYFGPGTRLTVL.

The chain has TRBV4-2 and TRBJ2-3, with 8 nucleotides matching TRBD2. CDR1 is LGHNA and CDR2 is YNFKEQ in the germline V gene. The CDR3 is 19 amino acids. The J segment lost 3 bases and the V segment lost 0 bases, leaving 14 bases of the junction unmatched. The CDR3 coding sequence is TGTGCCAGCAGCCAAGATAATTCCCCATCGGGGGGGTTAACAGATACGCAGTATTTT. This sequence encodes CASSQDNSPSGGLTDTQYF.

In this sample, this clone turned up a few times. This chain joins TRBV19 and TRBJ2-7, with 9 nucleotides matching TRBD1. Germline V lookup: CDR1 LNHDA, CDR2 SQIVND (reference sequence). With V trimmed by 1 base and J by 0 bases, 4 bases remained unmatched. This CDR3 has 16 residues. CDR3: CASSIVGDRVSYEQYF. The CDR3 DNA reads TGTGCCAGTAGTATAGTTGGGGACAGGGTCTCCTACGAGCAGTACTTC.

V is TRBV29-1 and J is TRBJ2-1; 7 bases line up with TRBD1. This CDR3 is built from 14 residues. Per the germline V gene, CDR1 is SQVTM and CDR2 is ANQGSEA. The V segment lost 6 bases and the J segment 3 bases; nucleotides outside the gene matches: 8. CDR3 region: CSVAPGQIYNEQFF. In DNA, the CDR3 is TGCAGCGTGGCCCCGGGACAGATCTACAATGAGCAGTTCTTC.

This clone was counted a single time. This rearrangement joins TRBV7-9 to TRBJ1-5, with unresolved D. Germline V gene data show CDR1 as SEHNR and CDR2 as FQNEAQ (reference sequence). V was trimmed by 1 base and J by 6 bases, leaving 4 bases between them. The length of the CDR3 is 12 residues. CDR3 loop: CASSLGPQPQHF. In DNA form, the CDR3 reads TGTGCCAGCAGCTTAGGGCCTCAGCCCCAGCATTTT.